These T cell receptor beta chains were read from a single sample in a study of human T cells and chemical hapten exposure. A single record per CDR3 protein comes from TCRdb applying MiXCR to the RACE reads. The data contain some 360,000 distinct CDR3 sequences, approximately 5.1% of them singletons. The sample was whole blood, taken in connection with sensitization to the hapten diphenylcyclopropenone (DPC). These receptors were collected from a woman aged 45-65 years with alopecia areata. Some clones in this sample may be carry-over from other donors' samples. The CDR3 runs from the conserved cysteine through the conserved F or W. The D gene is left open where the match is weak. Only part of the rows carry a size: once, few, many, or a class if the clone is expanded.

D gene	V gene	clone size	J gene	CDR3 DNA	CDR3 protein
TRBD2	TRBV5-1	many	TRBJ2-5	TGCGCCAGCAGCTTGGGTCTAGCGGGGGATGTCCAAGAGACCCAGTACTTC	CASSLGLAGDVQETQYF
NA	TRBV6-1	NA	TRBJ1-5	TGTGCCAGCAGTGCCTTAACGAGCAGAGACCCCAATCAGCCCCAGCATTTT	CASSALTSRDPNQPQHF
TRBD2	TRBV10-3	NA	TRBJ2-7	TGTGCCATCAGTGCGTCCCTAGCGGGGGCCTACGAGCAGTACTTC	CAISASLAGAYEQYF
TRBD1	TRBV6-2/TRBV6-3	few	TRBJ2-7	TGTGCCAGCAGCCACTCCGGGACAGGGACGGGGGAGCAGTACTTC	CASSHSGTGTGEQYF
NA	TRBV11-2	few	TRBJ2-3	TGTGCCAGCAGCTTAAGCACCGCGGGGGATACGCAGTATTTT	CASSLSTAGDTQYF
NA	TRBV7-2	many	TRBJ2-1	TGTGCCAGCAGCCCCTCTCGGCTAGAGCAGTTCTTC	CASSPSRLEQFF
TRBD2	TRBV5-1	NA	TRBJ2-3	TGCGCCAGCAGCTCCGGACTAGCGGGGGGTGTTGCTAGCACAGATACGCAGTATTTT	CASSSGLAGGVASTDTQYF
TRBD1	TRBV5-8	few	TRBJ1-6	TGTGCCAGCAGCCAGGGACAGAATAATTCACCCCTCCACTTT	CASSQGQNNSPLHF
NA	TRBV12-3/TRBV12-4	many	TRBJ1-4	TGTGCCAGCAGGCTCCGGGCAACTAATGAAAAACTGTTTTTT	CASRLRATNEKLFF
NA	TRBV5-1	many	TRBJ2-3	TGCGCCAGCAGTCGCGGGACAACTAGCACAGATACGCAGTATTTT	CASSRGTTSTDTQYF
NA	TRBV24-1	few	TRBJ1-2	TGTGCCACCAGTGATTTAAGACAACCTGGCTACACCTTC	CATSDLRQPGYTF
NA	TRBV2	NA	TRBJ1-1	TGTGCCAGCAGTACTCCGGGGGCCGACACTGAAGCTTTCTTT	CASSTPGADTEAFF
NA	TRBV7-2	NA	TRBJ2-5	TGTGCCAGCAGCTTTACGGGAGTACAGGAGACCCAGTACTTC	CASSFTGVQETQYF